One and the same sample provided the 7 T cell receptor beta chains below, sequenced in a study of early T cells in non-severe SARS-CoV-2 infection. Using its own MiXCR run on the 5' RACE reads, TCRdb lists one record per CDR3 protein. The repertoire holds roughly 88,000 distinct CDR3 sequences, approximately 15% seen once, with 5% to 7% in the top ten. The source material was whole blood. All receptors come from an adult who was a healthcare worker with PCR-confirmed SARS-CoV-2 infection or an uninfected control (not recorded which).

The table lists this clonotype with many counts. The gene calls are TRBV5-6 and TRBJ1-5; 7 nucleotides agree with TRBD1. The CDR3 covers 15 residues. Germline values: CDR1 SGHDT, CDR2 YYEEEE. Losses at the gene ends were 0 bases for V and 3 bases for J; bases not matched to a gene: 3. The DNA of the CDR3 is TGTGCCAGCAGCTTGGGAGGGGGCCTCAATCAGCCCCAGCATTTT. Translation: CASSLGGGLNQPQHF.

The rearrangement links TRBV29-1 to TRBJ2-3, with a weak D call TRBD2 (5 bases). There are 12 residues in the CDR3. Germline V lookup: CDR1 SQVTM, CDR2 ANQGSEA. Trimming took off 7 bases at V and 2 bases at J, with 10 bases between the two ends. CDR3 protein: CSAGIDTDTQYF. DNA of the CDR3: TGCAGCGCGGGGATTGACACAGATACGCAGTATTTT.

The chain links TRBV2 to TRBJ1-1; the match to TRBD1 covers 7 bases. The CDR3 length is 13 residues. Germline V CDR1 and CDR2: SNHLY, FYNNEI. Trimming removed 1 base from V and 4 bases from J; junction bases left unmatched: 0. DNA of the CDR3: TGTGCCAGCAGTGAAGACAGGGGCACTGAAGCTTTCTTT. It yields the protein CASSEDRGTEAFF.

This clonotype was picked up many times. The chain joins TRBV7-2 to TRBJ2-4, with D perhaps given as TRBD1 or TRBD2 (5 bases each). Germline V gene lookup returns CDR1 SGHTA and CDR2 FQGNSA. The CDR3 sequence is 14 residues long. The ends were cut back, 1 base at V and 4 bases at J, with 8 bases in the middle. The CDR3 bases are TGTGCCAGCAGCTTAGGGGGGTCGAAAAACATTCAGTACTTC. It translates to CASSLGGSKNIQYF.

The CDR3 DNA sequence: TGTGCCAGCAGCTTAGGGACCCGTGGGGGGATCGCTGAAGCTTTCTTT. It codes for CASSLGTRGGIAEAFF. This chain connects TRBV11-3 to TRBJ1-1; possibly TRBD1 for D (5 bases). With 1 base removed from V and 6 bases from J, the gap between germline ends came to 18 bases. Germline V lookup: CDR1 SGHNT, CDR2 YENEEA. This CDR3 comprises 16 residues.

This clonotype appeared many times. CDR3 DNA sequence: TGTGCCAGCAGCTCCGCTGACAGGGATAATTCACCCCTCCACTTT. Amino acid sequence: CASSSADRDNSPLHF. The rearrangement uses TRBV5-6 and TRBJ1-6; 7 bases line up with TRBD1. Germline values: CDR1 SGHDT, CDR2 YYEEEE. V trimming: 3 bases; J trimming: 5 bases; junction bases outside the gene matches: 5. This CDR3 spans 15 amino acids.

In its sample, this clonotype was seen a few times. V and J are TRBV5-5 and TRBJ2-2; D gene unclear. There are 13 residues in the CDR3. Germline CDR1 is SGHKS and CDR2 is YYEKEE (reference sequence). Trimming pared 0 bases from V and 6 bases from J, leaving 6 bases between. The CDR3 loop is CASSLGTAGELFF. The DNA of the CDR3 is TGTGCCAGCAGCTTGGGTACCGCCGGGGAGCTGTTTTTT.